The clone carrying this TCR beta chain was seen a few times. Its cognate antigen is unknown. Using its own MiXCR run on the 5' RACE reads, TCRdb lists one record per CDR3 protein. The sample lists some 760,000 distinct CDR3 sequences; roughly 18% were seen once. This specimen belongs to a study of identical twins. Trimming stripped 0 bases from V and 5 bases from J, with 12 bases between. Germline CDR1 SGHRS, CDR2 YFSETQ. The CDR3 length is 14 residues. Overall study findings and caveats: Out-of-frame alpha sequences shared by twins were enriched for low generation probability.

These data are also associated with another study on T cells expressing NK-cell markers. From that report: Seven sequenced donors out of eight were HCMV-seropositive, one seronegative. NKG2C+ dominant clonotypes from 5 or 6 donors made up about 1.0-8% of CD8+ T cells. In a few donors, these clonotypes also led the CD3+CD56-NKG2C+ fraction.

The sequencing input was PBMCs. The receptor comes from a woman under 30 in good health. V is TRBV5-1 and J is TRBJ2-7, with D possibly matching TRBD2 (6 bases). The CDR3 sequence: CASSLVPGDNEQYF. The CDR3 coding sequence is TGCGCCAGCAGCTTGGTTCCGGGAGATAACGAGCAGTACTTC.